The clone carrying this TCR beta chain has more than one count but fewer than ten. Its antigen remains unidentified. The data derive from a study of T cells in Graves' hyperthyroidism and ophthalmopathy. Study-wide results and caveats: Using 13 V-J features, a model discriminated ophthalmopathy from stable hyperthyroidism. The majority of expanded thyroid clonotypes above 0.001 also appeared in blood.

TCR beta CDR3 sequences were amplified from RNA transcripts. During a first-round RT-PCR of the TCR CDR3, the HTBI primer set was used. Via MiXCR, TCRdb re-called the multiplex PCR reads, giving one row per CDR3 protein. The sample shows approximately 870,000 distinct CDR3 sequences, around 39% of them seen only once. Newly diagnosed hyperthyroidism, duration under 2 months, in patients aged 18 to 65. Diagnoses rested on clinical symptoms, serum thyroxine and TRAb, thyroid ultrasound and orbital computed tomography. The V gene end was trimmed by 6 bases and the J gene end by 7 bases; junction bases not matched to a gene: 24. The germline gives CDR1 SGDLS, CDR2 YYNGEE. The CDR3 length is 18 residues.

The chain couples TRBV9 to TRBJ1-1; 7 bases align to TRBD1. The receptor was isolated from a young man with Graves' hyperthyroidism. Sequencing was done on a sample of blood. The CDR3 DNA follows: TGTGCCAGCAACAATCCCCGCGGCGAGGGGGCTAACTCCGATGAAGCTTTCTTT. Translated, it gives CASNNPRGEGANSDEAFF.